This TCR beta chain was identified during a study of T cells after yellow fever vaccination. V gave up 4 bases and J gave up 2 bases, with 10 bases separating them. The CDR3 loop spans 13 amino acids. CDR1 SGHNT and CDR2 YYREEE come from the germline V gene (reference sequence). Whole-study results and caveats: Repertoires obtained by FACS sorting could include abundant clonotypes that entered as contaminants from the bulk population. Some clonotypes, a small share, were shared between CD4 and CD8 compartments. Most primary-vaccination clones reappeared after the booster (approximately 96% CD4, 75% to 90% CD8).

UMIs and a universal primer site were added when TCR cDNA was made by 5'RACE template switching. In TCRdb, the 5' RACE reads were re-called with MiXCR into one record per CDR3 protein. This sample has 300,000 to 450,000 distinct CDR3 sequences; roughly 8.4% occur once, and the top ten carry roughly 18%. This clonotype appeared a few times. The antigen remains unidentified. V usage is TRBV5-4 and J usage is TRBJ2-7; D is uncertain. The clonotype comes from a man between 18 and 35 years old who received the YFV17D yellow fever vaccine. The sample consisted of PBMCs, taken about 41 days after the first yellow fever vaccination. The CDR3 DNA follows: TGTGCCAGCAGCGAGTACAGAGCCTACGAGCAGTACGTC. It translates to CASSEYRAYEQYV.